This T cell receptor beta chain was profiled in a study of identical twins. The study, taken as a whole, reports: Researchers caution that invariant MAIT and iNKT cells could partly confound zero-insertion analyses. Twins showed weaker excess sharing in their beta out-of-frame sequences.

Germline V gene data show CDR1 as SGHNT and CDR2 as YENEEA. V lost 3 bases, J lost 9 bases, and 12 bases lay in between. The CDR3 spans 13 residues. Comment on this clonotype: The target antigen is unknown.

Addition of a universal primer site occurred through template switching, and cDNA carried unique molecular identifiers. TCRdb redid the calling of the 5' RACE reads with MiXCR, one entry per CDR3 protein. The table shows just under 550,000 distinct CDR3 sequences, with roughly 15% occurring only once. Separately, the same data were catalogued under a study of yellow fever vaccine responses in identical twins.

The sequencing sample was made of CD4+ T cells sorted from blood. This TCR derives from a young woman in good health. The chain recombines TRBV11-3 with TRBJ2-1, with D maybe TRBD1 (7 bases). CDR3 DNA sequence: TGTGCCAGCAGCTTCGACAGGGAGGCTGAGCAGTTCTTC. This codes for CASSFDREAEQFF.